Listed below are T cell receptor beta chains from one sample, sequenced in a study of cytotoxic CD8 clonotypes in ibrutinib-treated CLL. TCRdb's table, derived via immunoSEQ multiplex PCR, lists solely in-frame clones and lacks some. The sample holds 90,000 to 150,000 clones, approximately 58% seen once. Sequenced here: PBMCs, sampled after 24 months of ibrutinib treatment. The receptors shown here come from a human donor with chronic lymphocytic leukemia. Both conserved end residues are part of each CDR3. Each record gives: CDR3 DNA, CDR3 protein, V gene, clone size, J gene, D gene. The D gene is left open where the match is weak. The size entry is marked missing in some rows and otherwise reads once, few, many or a size class.

cdr3_nt: TGTGCCAGCAGTGAAGGAGGGGTTCAGCCCCAGCATTTT
cdr3_aa: CASSEGGVQPQHF
v_call: TRBV2
clone_size: -
j_call: TRBJ1-5
d_call: -

cdr3_nt: TGTGCCAGCAGCCAAGATATCAGCCTAGCGGGGGGTATCAATGAGCAGTTCTTC
cdr3_aa: CASSQDISLAGGINEQFF
v_call: TRBV4-2
clone_size: -
j_call: TRBJ2-1
d_call: TRBD2

cdr3_nt: TGCAGCGTCCGGACAGGGGGCACTGAAGCTTTCTTT
cdr3_aa: CSVRTGGTEAFF
v_call: TRBV29-1
clone_size: -
j_call: TRBJ1-1
d_call: TRBD1

cdr3_nt: TGCAGCGTTGCCTTTCAACAGGGAAACTATGGCTACACCTTC
cdr3_aa: CSVAFQQGNYGYTF
v_call: TRBV29-1
clone_size: -
j_call: TRBJ1-2
d_call: -

cdr3_nt: TGTGCCAGCAGCTTGCAGGGGGCGGCGGAGACCCAGTACTTC
cdr3_aa: CASSLQGAAETQYF
v_call: TRBV5-5
clone_size: -
j_call: TRBJ2-5
d_call: TRBD1

cdr3_nt: TGTGCCAGCAATTCTCTACAGCCTAACTATGGCTACACCTTC
cdr3_aa: CASNSLQPNYGYTF
v_call: TRBV28
clone_size: -
j_call: TRBJ1-2
d_call: -

cdr3_nt: TGCGCCGGCCCAGGAAACACCATATATTTT
cdr3_aa: CAGPGNTIYF
v_call: TRBV23-1
clone_size: many
j_call: TRBJ1-3
d_call: -

cdr3_nt: TGCGCCAGCAGTGAGTCTCCGGCGGGCTCACGCTACACCTTC
cdr3_aa: CASSESPAGSRYTF
v_call: TRBV10-1
clone_size: few
j_call: TRBJ1-2
d_call: -

cdr3_nt: TGTGCCAGCAGCTTCGACAGGGGCTATTCACCCCTCCACTTT
cdr3_aa: CASSFDRGYSPLHF
v_call: TRBV5-4
clone_size: -
j_call: TRBJ1-6
d_call: TRBD1

cdr3_nt: TGTGCCAGCAGTGTTGGCACAGATACGCAGTATTTT
cdr3_aa: CASSVGTDTQYF
v_call: TRBV6-1
clone_size: -
j_call: TRBJ2-3
d_call: -

cdr3_nt: TGTGCCAGCAGCTCCCCCCTGGGAGGGAGGGAAGAGACCCAGTACTTC
cdr3_aa: CASSSPLGGREETQYF
v_call: TRBV7-3
clone_size: few
j_call: TRBJ2-5
d_call: TRBD2

cdr3_nt: TGTGCCAGCATCCCCCTAGCTTCTAGCACAGATACGCAGTATTTT
cdr3_aa: CASIPLASSTDTQYF
v_call: TRBV6-5
clone_size: -
j_call: TRBJ2-3
d_call: -

cdr3_nt: TGTGCCAGCAGCCTAGGACAGAACTACGAGCAGTACTTC
cdr3_aa: CASSLGQNYEQYF
v_call: TRBV6-6
clone_size: few
j_call: TRBJ2-7
d_call: -

cdr3_nt: TGTGCCAGCAGTAAGGGGGACGGAAACTATGGCTACACCTTC
cdr3_aa: CASSKGDGNYGYTF
v_call: TRBV7-8
clone_size: -
j_call: TRBJ1-2
d_call: -

cdr3_nt: TGTGCCAGCAGCTTGCAGACTGAAGCTTTCTTT
cdr3_aa: CASSLQTEAFF
v_call: TRBV11-3
clone_size: -
j_call: TRBJ1-1
d_call: -

cdr3_nt: TGTGCCAGCAGCTTTGGTATCGGCAGGGATACGCAGTATTTT
cdr3_aa: CASSFGIGRDTQYF
v_call: TRBV7-2
clone_size: -
j_call: TRBJ2-3
d_call: -

cdr3_nt: TGTGCCAGCAGTCCTCGAGGAGGGACGGATGGCTACACCTTC
cdr3_aa: CASSPRGGTDGYTF
v_call: TRBV2
clone_size: -
j_call: TRBJ1-2
d_call: -

cdr3_nt: TGTGCCAGCAGCCCAGACAGGGCCGGGAAGTCTCGGTACGAGCAGTACTTC
cdr3_aa: CASSPDRAGKSRYEQYF
v_call: TRBV7-2
clone_size: -
j_call: TRBJ2-7
d_call: TRBD1

cdr3_nt: TGTGCCACCAGCAGAGATGTCACCAGTTCCTATGGCTACACCTTC
cdr3_aa: CATSRDVTSSYGYTF
v_call: TRBV15
clone_size: few
j_call: TRBJ1-2
d_call: -

cdr3_nt: TGTATCATGGGGGTAAACCCCTACGAGCAGTACTTC
cdr3_aa: CIMGVNPYEQYF
v_call: TRBV30
clone_size: few
j_call: TRBJ2-7
d_call: -

cdr3_nt: TGTGCCAGCACGGGCAGGGCCTACGAGCAGTACTTC
cdr3_aa: CASTGRAYEQYF
v_call: TRBV6-5
clone_size: -
j_call: TRBJ2-7
d_call: -

cdr3_nt: TGCGCCAGCAGCCCGGCCTGGGCCAGCTATGGCTACACCTTC
cdr3_aa: CASSPAWASYGYTF
v_call: TRBV5-1
clone_size: few
j_call: TRBJ1-2
d_call: -

cdr3_nt: TGTGCCAGCAGCGGACAGCCATACAATGAGCAGTTCTTC
cdr3_aa: CASSGQPYNEQFF
v_call: TRBV7-9
clone_size: -
j_call: TRBJ2-1
d_call: -

cdr3_nt: TGTGCCAGCAGGAGGGACAACACTGAAGCTTTCTTT
cdr3_aa: CASRRDNTEAFF
v_call: TRBV6-6
clone_size: -
j_call: TRBJ1-1
d_call: -

cdr3_nt: TGTGCCAGTAGTCCCGGGACAGGGGGTTACGAGCAGTACTTC
cdr3_aa: CASSPGTGGYEQYF
v_call: TRBV19
clone_size: -
j_call: TRBJ2-7
d_call: TRBD1

cdr3_nt: TGTGCCAGCAGTACAGGACAGGGTGCCAAAAACATTCAGTACTTC
cdr3_aa: CASSTGQGAKNIQYF
v_call: TRBV2
clone_size: -
j_call: TRBJ2-4
d_call: TRBD1

cdr3_nt: TGTGGTGTAAGGGGAGGCAATAATTCACCCCTCCACTTT
cdr3_aa: CGVRGGNNSPLHF
v_call: TRBV9
clone_size: few
j_call: TRBJ1-6
d_call: -

cdr3_nt: TGCAGCGTTGCACGGGGGTACGAGCAGTACTTC
cdr3_aa: CSVARGYEQYF
v_call: TRBV29-1
clone_size: -
j_call: TRBJ2-7
d_call: -

cdr3_nt: TGTGCCAGCAGCCCCCCCGGACAGGTCTACGAGCAGTACTTC
cdr3_aa: CASSPPGQVYEQYF
v_call: TRBV11-3
clone_size: -
j_call: TRBJ2-7
d_call: TRBD1

cdr3_nt: TGTGCCAGTAGCCTCGGAGTGGGGGGCACTGAAGCTTTCTTT
cdr3_aa: CASSLGVGGTEAFF
v_call: TRBV19
clone_size: once
j_call: TRBJ1-1
d_call: -

cdr3_nt: TGTGCCAGCGGCAGACAGATGAACACTGAAGCTTTCTTT
cdr3_aa: CASGRQMNTEAFF
v_call: TRBV11-2
clone_size: -
j_call: TRBJ1-1
d_call: -

cdr3_nt: TGTGCCAGCAGCACGCCCGACAGGCCTGGGAACACCATATATTTT
cdr3_aa: CASSTPDRPGNTIYF
v_call: TRBV7-8
clone_size: -
j_call: TRBJ1-3
d_call: -

cdr3_nt: TGTGCCAGCAGCCCTGGGGCCGTCGGCTACACCTTC
cdr3_aa: CASSPGAVGYTF
v_call: TRBV5-5
clone_size: -
j_call: TRBJ1-2
d_call: -

cdr3_nt: TGTGCCAGCAGCCTACTCGGACAGGGGGCACTTACTGGAAACACCATATATTTT
cdr3_aa: CASSLLGQGALTGNTIYF
v_call: TRBV5-8
clone_size: many
j_call: TRBJ1-3
d_call: TRBD1

cdr3_nt: TGTGCCAGCAGCAACCGGACGGCTCTGTTTTACGAGCAGTACTTC
cdr3_aa: CASSNRTALFYEQYF
v_call: TRBV9
clone_size: -
j_call: TRBJ2-7
d_call: -

cdr3_nt: TGTGCCAGCAGCCCTCCACCTGGCGCAGGGGGCAGGGAGACCCAGTACTTC
cdr3_aa: CASSPPPGAGGRETQYF
v_call: TRBV11-1
clone_size: -
j_call: TRBJ2-5
d_call: TRBD1

cdr3_nt: TGTGCCAGCAGCTTAGTTGGGCGAGCTTCTAGCACAGATACGCAGTATTTT
cdr3_aa: CASSLVGRASSTDTQYF
v_call: TRBV7-9
clone_size: -
j_call: TRBJ2-3
d_call: -

cdr3_nt: TGCGCCAGCAGAAACGAAGGGGCTGGAAACACCATATATTTT
cdr3_aa: CASRNEGAGNTIYF
v_call: TRBV5-1
clone_size: -
j_call: TRBJ1-3
d_call: -

cdr3_nt: TGTGCCAGCAGCGTAGGGGTAGGAACCTACGAGCAGTACTTC
cdr3_aa: CASSVGVGTYEQYF
v_call: TRBV9
clone_size: few
j_call: TRBJ2-7
d_call: -

cdr3_nt: TGTGCCATCAGTGGAGAGGCTGGATCACCCCTCCACTTT
cdr3_aa: CAISGEAGSPLHF
v_call: TRBV10-3
clone_size: few
j_call: TRBJ1-6
d_call: -

cdr3_nt: TGTGCCACTACCGGACAGATCAACTATGGCTACACCTTC
cdr3_aa: CATTGQINYGYTF
v_call: TRBV28
clone_size: -
j_call: TRBJ1-2
d_call: -

cdr3_nt: TGTGCCAGCAGTGGTACTTACCCCTACAATGAGCAGTTCTTC
cdr3_aa: CASSGTYPYNEQFF
v_call: TRBV6-1
clone_size: -
j_call: TRBJ2-1
d_call: -

cdr3_nt: TGTGCCAGCGGACTGTTGGGAAACATTCAGTACTTC
cdr3_aa: CASGLLGNIQYF
v_call: TRBV30
clone_size: -
j_call: TRBJ2-4
d_call: -

cdr3_nt: TGTGCCAGCACCACGGGACAGAACACCGGGGAGCTGTTTTTT
cdr3_aa: CASTTGQNTGELFF
v_call: TRBV7-9
clone_size: -
j_call: TRBJ2-2
d_call: -

cdr3_nt: TGCGCCAGCAGCCAAGATCTTTCGGCTCAAGGCGGCGGAGGATATGGCTACACCTTC
cdr3_aa: CASSQDLSAQGGGGYGYTF
v_call: TRBV4-1
clone_size: -
j_call: TRBJ1-2
d_call: -

cdr3_nt: TGTGCCAGCAGAAACAGCGGGACGGGTTCCTACGAGCAGTACTTC
cdr3_aa: CASRNSGTGSYEQYF
v_call: TRBV6-5
clone_size: -
j_call: TRBJ2-7
d_call: TRBD2

cdr3_nt: TGTGCCTGGAGTGGGGGACTAAAGTACAATGAGCAGTTCTTC
cdr3_aa: CAWSGGLKYNEQFF
v_call: TRBV30
clone_size: -
j_call: TRBJ2-1
d_call: TRBD2

cdr3_nt: TGTGCCTGGAGGCAGGCGGACCAAGCTTTCTTT
cdr3_aa: CAWRQADQAFF
v_call: TRBV30
clone_size: -
j_call: TRBJ1-1
d_call: -

cdr3_nt: TGTGCCAGCAGCCAGGGGGGTATTCAGTACTTC
cdr3_aa: CASSQGGIQYF
v_call: TRBV5-6
clone_size: -
j_call: TRBJ2-4
d_call: -

cdr3_nt: TGTGCCAGCATGAGACTAAGGAGCACTGAAGCTTTCTTT
cdr3_aa: CASMRLRSTEAFF
v_call: TRBV28
clone_size: -
j_call: TRBJ1-1
d_call: -

cdr3_nt: TGTGCCAGCAGCCGTCCAGGGTGGGGCCGGGATGAGCAGTTCTTC
cdr3_aa: CASSRPGWGRDEQFF
v_call: TRBV27
clone_size: few
j_call: TRBJ2-1
d_call: -

cdr3_nt: TGTGCCAGCAGCTTTTTAAAAGCGGGGGGGCTCGCAGATACGCAGTATTTT
cdr3_aa: CASSFLKAGGLADTQYF
v_call: TRBV7-9
clone_size: once
j_call: TRBJ2-3
d_call: TRBD2

cdr3_nt: TGTGCCAGCGGCCGGGAGACCCAGTACTTC
cdr3_aa: CASGRETQYF
v_call: TRBV25-1
clone_size: -
j_call: TRBJ2-5
d_call: -

cdr3_nt: TGCGCCAGCAGTGACCCCAGGGGGATCTCTGGAAACACCATATATTTT
cdr3_aa: CASSDPRGISGNTIYF
v_call: TRBV10-2
clone_size: -
j_call: TRBJ1-3
d_call: TRBD1